This T cell receptor (beta chain) derives from a study of T cell repertoires in cytomegalovirus infection. The study's findings and limits: Carriers of CMV and the relevant HLA type were discriminated by public TCR beta frequency. Dominant in the ex vivo response were TCR beta clonotypes restricted by HLA-C and specific for CMV.

MiXCR was run by TCRdb on the reads, yielding one entry per CDR3 protein. The sample shows a few hundred thousand distinct CDR3 sequences, 33% of them seen only once. The CDR3 has 17 amino acids. The J segment lost 6 bases and the V segment lost 2 bases, leaving 6 bases of the junction unmatched. Germline V gives CDR1 MNHEY, CDR2 SVGAGI. This clonotype has just a few counts. Antigen unknown. The chain recombines TRBV6-5 with TRBJ2-1; 14 nucleotides match TRBD2. This TCR was recovered from a human donor in good health (CMV status not recorded). Some clones in this sample may be carry-over from other donors' samples. The sample in question was cultured PBMCs, obtained from culture after CMV antigen stimulation. DNA of the CDR3: TGTGCCAGCAGTTACGACAGGGGACTAGCGGGAGTCAATGAGCAGTTCTTC. Translating it yields CASSYDRGLAGVNEQFF.